This is a list of T cell receptor beta chains from one sample in a study of T cell responses to AZD1222 COVID-19 vaccine. The repertoire was sequenced with immunoSEQ multiplex PCR; TCRdb's copy has only in-frame clones and lacks some. The data hold about 83,000 clones, with roughly 90% observed a single time. The sequencing here drew on peripheral blood, taken 28 days after the second AZD1222 dose. The receptor set was obtained from an adult who received the AZD1222 COVID-19 vaccine. The CDR3 runs from the conserved cysteine through the conserved F or W. The order of the fields is V gene, J gene, D gene, clone size, CDR3 length, CDR3 DNA, CDR3 protein. D genes are given only for firm matches. Where a row states a size, it is once, few, many or the class of an expanded clone; other rows omit it.

V: TRBV4-1
J: TRBJ1-3
D: NA
size: NA
length: 17
DNA: TGCGCCAGCAGCCAAGATGCGGGGGGAACCTCTGGAAACACCATATATTTT
CDR3: CASSQDAGGTSGNTIYF

V: TRBV19
J: TRBJ2-1
D: TRBD2
size: NA
length: 15
DNA: TGTGCCAGTAGTATGGGTCGGGAGGTCTACAATGAGCAGTTCTTC
CDR3: CASSMGREVYNEQFF

V: TRBV30
J: TRBJ1-3
D: NA
size: NA
length: 14
DNA: TGTGCCTGTTCTACGGTCACCTCTGGAAACACCATATATTTT
CDR3: CACSTVTSGNTIYF

V: TRBV27
J: TRBJ2-1
D: NA
size: NA
length: 16
DNA: TGTGCCAGCAAACTCCGGGGCGGAGTCCTTTACAATGAGCAGTTCTTC
CDR3: CASKLRGGVLYNEQFF

V: TRBV12-5
J: TRBJ1-1
D: NA
size: NA
length: 13
DNA: TGTGCTAGTGGGCCCCCAAGGGGGACTGAAGCTTTCTTT
CDR3: CASGPPRGTEAFF

V: TRBV25-1
J: TRBJ2-1
D: TRBD2
size: NA
length: 17
DNA: TGTGCCAGCAGTGCCCGACTAGCGAATAGCTCCTACAATGAGCAGTTCTTC
CDR3: CASSARLANSSYNEQFF

V: TRBV5-1
J: TRBJ1-1
D: TRBD1
size: NA
length: 13
DNA: TGCGCCAGCAGCCTAGGGACAGCTAATGAAGCTTTCTTT
CDR3: CASSLGTANEAFF

V: TRBV6-2/TRBV6-3
J: TRBJ1-1
D: TRBD1
size: NA
length: 13
DNA: TGTGCCAGCAGCCGACAGGGGCGAGCTGAAGCTTTCTTT
CDR3: CASSRQGRAEAFF

V: TRBV21-1
J: TRBJ2-2
D: NA
size: NA
length: 20
DNA: TGTGCCAGCAGCAAAGGGGGGACTAGCGGGAGCCCTGCGAACACCGGGGAGCTGTTTTTT
CDR3: CASSKGGTSGSPANTGELFF

V: TRBV18
J: TRBJ1-6
D: NA
size: NA
length: 16
DNA: TGTGCCAGCTCACCTTTTGCAGAAGGGTTAGGCTCACCCCTCCACTTT
CDR3: CASSPFAEGLGSPLHF

V: TRBV5-1
J: TRBJ2-2
D: NA
size: NA
length: 19
DNA: TGCGCCAGCAGCTCTGGACAGTCCAAACCCTCGGCGAACACCGGGGAGCTGTTTTTT
CDR3: CASSSGQSKPSANTGELFF

V: TRBV30
J: TRBJ2-2
D: TRBD2
size: NA
length: 16
DNA: TGTGCCTGGAGCGCCCTCCTAGCGGGTCGCCACGGGGAGCTGTTTTTT
CDR3: CAWSALLAGRHGELFF

V: TRBV5-6
J: TRBJ2-3
D: NA
size: NA
length: 15
DNA: TGTGCCAGCAGCTTGTCAGGGGGGCCCACAGATACGCAGTATTTT
CDR3: CASSLSGGPTDTQYF

V: TRBV11-2
J: TRBJ1-5
D: NA
size: NA
length: 13
DNA: TGTGCCAGCAGCTTAGGAGGGTTACAGCCCCAGCATTTT
CDR3: CASSLGGLQPQHF

V: TRBV7-2
J: TRBJ2-1
D: NA
size: NA
length: 14
DNA: TGTGCCAGCAGCTTATGGGGGGCTAGGAATGAGCAGTTCTTC
CDR3: CASSLWGARNEQFF

V: TRBV6-5
J: TRBJ1-2
D: NA
size: few
length: 13
DNA: TGTGCCAGCGGCCTACAGGGAATCTCCGGCTACACCTTC
CDR3: CASGLQGISGYTF

V: TRBV15
J: TRBJ2-2
D: NA
size: NA
length: 15
DNA: TGTGCCACCAGCAGGCCGACAGGTGGGGCTGGGGAGCTGTTTTTT
CDR3: CATSRPTGGAGELFF

V: TRBV7-3
J: TRBJ2-1
D: TRBD2
size: NA
length: 18
DNA: TGTGCCAGCAGCTTAAAGATCTTGTCCGGGACTAGCGTCGATGAGCAGTTCTTC
CDR3: CASSLKILSGTSVDEQFF

V: TRBV10-1
J: TRBJ2-5
D: TRBD2
size: once
length: 16
DNA: TGCGCCAGCAGTGAGGGACTAGCGGGCCTCCAAGAGACCCAGTACTTC
CDR3: CASSEGLAGLQETQYF

V: TRBV10-3
J: TRBJ1-6
D: NA
size: NA
length: 17
DNA: TGTGCCATCAGTGCCCTCCCTTCGGACGGTGTAATTTCACCCCTCCACTTT
CDR3: CAISALPSDGVISPLHF

V: TRBV19
J: TRBJ1-1
D: TRBD1
size: NA
length: 17
DNA: TGTGCCAGTAAGTGGAGGGGGACAGGGGTGATCGGTTCTGAAGCTTTCTTT
CDR3: CASKWRGTGVIGSEAFF

V: TRBV13
J: TRBJ2-7
D: NA
size: NA
length: 15
DNA: TGTGCCAGCAGACGTCCCGGGGACGGAGACTACGAGCAGTACTTC
CDR3: CASRRPGDGDYEQYF

V: TRBV5-8
J: TRBJ2-7
D: NA
size: once
length: 14
DNA: TGTGCCAGCAGCCCGGTGGGCCGAACCTACGAGCAGTACTTC
CDR3: CASSPVGRTYEQYF

V: TRBV29-1
J: TRBJ1-2
D: TRBD1
size: NA
length: 12
DNA: TGCAGCTCTTCCCTGGGACAGTATGGCTACACCTTC
CDR3: CSSSLGQYGYTF

V: TRBV6-6
J: TRBJ1-2
D: TRBD1
size: NA
length: 13
DNA: TGTGCCAGCGGAATGACAGGGTCCTATGGCTACACCTTC
CDR3: CASGMTGSYGYTF

V: TRBV9
J: TRBJ1-4
D: NA
size: NA
length: 15
DNA: TGTGCCAGCAGCGTAGGCACCGCCTATAATGAAAAACTGTTTTTT
CDR3: CASSVGTAYNEKLFF

V: TRBV5-1
J: TRBJ1-4
D: TRBD1
size: NA
length: 14
DNA: TGCGCCAGCAGCTACCAGGGGGGGAGTGAAAAACTGTTTTTT
CDR3: CASSYQGGSEKLFF

V: TRBV18
J: TRBJ1-2
D: NA
size: few
length: 13
DNA: TGTGCCAGCTCACCGAGGGATGAGGATGGCTACACCTTC
CDR3: CASSPRDEDGYTF

V: TRBV6-1
J: TRBJ1-4
D: NA
size: NA
length: 13
DNA: TGTGCCAGCAGCTTCGATCAGTGGGGAAAACTGTTTTTT
CDR3: CASSFDQWGKLFF

V: TRBV18
J: TRBJ1-3
D: TRBD1
size: NA
length: 17
DNA: TGTGCCAGCTCACCTGTGACAGGGAAAGCCTCTGGAAACACCATATATTTT
CDR3: CASSPVTGKASGNTIYF

V: TRBV24-1
J: TRBJ2-1
D: TRBD1
size: NA
length: 18
DNA: TGTGCCACCAGTGACAACTTCCCGGGACAGGGAAAGTACAATGAGCAGTTCTTC
CDR3: CATSDNFPGQGKYNEQFF

V: TRBV7-9
J: TRBJ2-7
D: NA
size: NA
length: 12
DNA: TGTGCCAGCAGCCTGGGGGCCTACGAGCAGTACTTC
CDR3: CASSLGAYEQYF

V: TRBV5-1
J: TRBJ2-4
D: NA
size: once
length: 16
DNA: TGCGCCAGCAGGGACGGAGTTTCTTTAGCCAAAAACATTCAGTACTTC
CDR3: CASRDGVSLAKNIQYF

V: TRBV6-1
J: TRBJ2-7
D: NA
size: NA
length: 18
DNA: TGTGCCAGCAGTGAACGCTTCGGACAGTTCTCGAGCTCCTACGAGCAGTACTTC
CDR3: CASSERFGQFSSSYEQYF

V: TRBV21-1
J: TRBJ2-7
D: NA
size: NA
length: 19
DNA: TGTGCCAGCAACCATCCAACGGGCACCAAGACTGGGGGAAGTTACGAGCAGTACTTC
CDR3: CASNHPTGTKTGGSYEQYF

V: TRBV7-6
J: TRBJ2-7
D: TRBD2
size: few
length: 13
DNA: TGTGCCAGCAGCTTAATCCTAGCGGGAGAGCAGTACTTC
CDR3: CASSLILAGEQYF

V: TRBV5-6
J: TRBJ2-2
D: NA
size: NA
length: 14
DNA: TGTGCCAGCAGCCTAAATCGAGTGACCGGGGAGCTGTTTTTT
CDR3: CASSLNRVTGELFF

V: TRBV27
J: TRBJ2-7
D: NA
size: NA
length: 14
DNA: TGTGCCAGCAGGACCGGGACATCTATCGCTAGGCAGTACTTC
CDR3: CASRTGTSIARQYF

V: TRBV4-1
J: TRBJ2-2
D: NA
size: NA
length: 15
DNA: TGCGCCAGCAGCCGCGGGACGGCGAACACCGGGGAGCTGTTTTTT
CDR3: CASSRGTANTGELFF

V: TRBV30
J: TRBJ2-7
D: TRBD1
size: NA
length: 14
DNA: TGTGCCTGGAGGACAGGGGGTCGCCGCTACGAGCAGTACTTC
CDR3: CAWRTGGRRYEQYF

V: TRBV2
J: TRBJ2-7
D: TRBD2
size: NA
length: 16
DNA: TGTGCCAGCAGTCCTAATGGGGCTAGCGGGAGAAGGGAGCAGTACTTC
CDR3: CASSPNGASGRREQYF

V: TRBV1
J: TRBJ2-5
D: NA
size: NA
length: 15
DNA: TGCACCAGCAGCCAAGGACTAGCGGGAGAAGAGACCCAGTACTTC
CDR3: CTSSQGLAGEETQYF

V: TRBV7-8
J: TRBJ2-3
D: NA
size: NA
length: 14
DNA: TGTGCCAGCAGCTTTACTTCGAGCACAGATACGCAGTATTTT
CDR3: CASSFTSSTDTQYF

V: TRBV6-2/TRBV6-3
J: TRBJ2-1
D: NA
size: NA
length: 13
DNA: TGTGCCAGCAGTTATTGGGGCCGGAATGAGCAGTTCTTC
CDR3: CASSYWGRNEQFF

V: TRBV20-1
J: TRBJ2-3
D: TRBD2
size: NA
length: 15
DNA: TGCAGTGCTAGTGGGCGGGAGGGCCCGACAGATACGCAGTATTTT
CDR3: CSASGREGPTDTQYF

V: TRBV15
J: TRBJ2-7
D: TRBD2
size: NA
length: 15
DNA: TGTGCCACCACCCCGACTAGCGGGAGTTCCCACGAGCAGTACTTC
CDR3: CATTPTSGSSHEQYF

V: TRBV7-9
J: TRBJ1-1
D: NA
size: NA
length: 14
DNA: TGTGCCAGCAGTCGACAGAGAGGGAACACTGAAGCTTTCTTT
CDR3: CASSRQRGNTEAFF

V: TRBV5-1
J: TRBJ1-6
D: NA
size: NA
length: 14
DNA: TGCGCCAGCAGCTTGGAGAGGGTTTCCTCACCCCTCCACTTT
CDR3: CASSLERVSSPLHF

V: TRBV9
J: TRBJ1-2
D: TRBD1
size: NA
length: 12
DNA: TGTGCCAGCAGCGCCGTGAGGGGGCCTTACACCTTC
CDR3: CASSAVRGPYTF

V: TRBV11-2
J: TRBJ1-6
D: TRBD1
size: NA
length: 14
DNA: TGTGCCAGCAGCTCATTGGACAGGGCTCTAACCCTCCACTTT
CDR3: CASSSLDRALTLHF

V: TRBV12-5
J: TRBJ1-2
D: TRBD1
size: NA
length: 14
DNA: TGTGCTAGTGGTTTGGGGACAGGGGGCTCCGGCTACACCTTC
CDR3: CASGLGTGGSGYTF

V: TRBV7-9
J: TRBJ1-1
D: NA
size: NA
length: 13
DNA: TGTGCCAGCAGCCAGGGTAGGTCGACTGAAGCTTTCTTT
CDR3: CASSQGRSTEAFF

V: TRBV15
J: TRBJ1-5
D: TRBD1
size: NA
length: 16
DNA: TGTGCCACCAGCAGAGTGGGACAGACCGTAGGACAGCCCCAGCATTTT
CDR3: CATSRVGQTVGQPQHF

V: TRBV7-9
J: TRBJ1-1
D: TRBD1
size: NA
length: 14
DNA: TGTGCCAGCAGCGGGCAGGGACAGGGAACTGAAGCTTTCTTT
CDR3: CASSGQGQGTEAFF

V: TRBV13
J: TRBJ1-2
D: TRBD1
size: NA
length: 13
DNA: TGTGCCAGCAGGGACAGGGCTAACTATGGCCACACCTTC
CDR3: CASRDRANYGHTF

V: TRBV6-5
J: TRBJ2-1
D: TRBD2
size: NA
length: 14
DNA: TGTGCCAGCAGTCACGGACTAGCGGACAATGAGCAGTTCTTC
CDR3: CASSHGLADNEQFF

V: TRBV5-1
J: TRBJ2-5
D: NA
size: NA
length: 14
DNA: TGCGCCAGCAGCTTGGCGGCAGGGCAAGAGACCCAGTACTTC
CDR3: CASSLAAGQETQYF

V: TRBV5-1
J: TRBJ2-7
D: NA
size: NA
length: 14
DNA: TGCGCCATCAAGAGGGGACTCAGGTCCTACGAGCAGTACTTC
CDR3: CAIKRGLRSYEQYF